The rows below give T cell receptor beta chains drawn from one sample of a study of Ad26.COV2.S vaccination and SARS-CoV-2 variants. Using immunoSEQ multiplex PCR, the repertoire was profiled, and TCRdb retains in-frame clones only, with some absent. The table records some 400,000 clones, approximately 91% of them present only once. Sequencing was performed on peripheral blood, taken in a trial of Ad26.COV2.S vaccine versus placebo. All receptors come from a person aged 18 to 65 who received the Ad26.COV2.S COVID-19 vaccine or a placebo. Both conserved end residues are part of each CDR3. A D gene is named only where the DNA matches it firmly. Expanded clones are given a class, and other clones once, few, many or no size at all.

TRBJ2-1,TRBV25-1,NA,TRBD2,TGTGCCAGCAGTGACTTTGCCTCCGGACTAGCGGGAGACAATGAGCAGTTCTTC,CASSDFASGLAGDNEQFF
TRBJ2-7,TRBV15,NA,NA,TGTGCCACCAGCAGTGAAGGGACAACCTACGAGCAGTACTTC,CATSSEGTTYEQYF
TRBJ2-1,TRBV7-2,NA,TRBD2,TGTGCCAGCAGCTTGGCCGGCCTAGCGGGAGGGAGCTCCTACAATGAGCAGTTCTTC,CASSLAGLAGGSSYNEQFF
TRBJ1-2,TRBV7-9,NA,NA,TGTGCCAGCAGCCACCTGGGCACATCTAGCTATGGCTACACCTTC,CASSHLGTSSYGYTF
TRBJ1-3,TRBV4-1,NA,NA,TGCGCCAGCAGCCTAAAGCCCAGGGGAGGAAACACCATATATTTT,CASSLKPRGGNTIYF
TRBJ1-1,TRBV30,NA,TRBD1,TGTGCCTCTCAGGGGGGAGCTTTCTTT,CASQGGAFF
TRBJ2-3,TRBV29-1,NA,NA,TGCAGCGTTGATATCTCCACCACAGATACGCAGTATTTT,CSVDISTTDTQYF
TRBJ1-2,TRBV5-1,NA,NA,TGCGCCAGCAGCACCTCAGGGACCGGCTACACCTTC,CASSTSGTGYTF
TRBJ1-6,TRBV27,NA,NA,TGTGCCAGCAGTTTATCGCCTACAGGGAATAATTCACCCCTCCACTTT,CASSLSPTGNNSPLHF
TRBJ2-5,TRBV5-1,NA,NA,TGCGCCAGCAGCTTGGGGTCCCAAGAGACCCAGTACTTC,CASSLGSQETQYF
TRBJ2-2,TRBV19,NA,TRBD2,TGTGCCAGTAGTATAGTCCGCCTAGCGGGAGTGCCCGGGGAGCTGTTTTTT,CASSIVRLAGVPGELFF
TRBJ2-7,TRBV7-2,NA,TRBD1,TGTGCCAGCCGCCCAGCCGGGACAGGGGCCTACGAGCAGTACTTC,CASRPAGTGAYEQYF
TRBJ1-1,TRBV2,NA,TRBD1,TGTGCCAGCAGCGGCGCCGGGACAGTCAACACTGAAGCTTTCTTT,CASSGAGTVNTEAFF
TRBJ1-1,TRBV2,few,NA,TGTGCCAGCAGTGAAGGTACCGAGACTGAAGCTTTCTTT,CASSEGTETEAFF
TRBJ1-1,TRBV28,NA,NA,TGTGCCAGCATCGATCGGGGGGGGCGGACTGAAGCTTTCTTT,CASIDRGGRTEAFF
TRBJ2-7,TRBV9,NA,TRBD1,TGTGCCAGCAGCGATGCGACAGGGGCGATCTACGAGCAGTACTTC,CASSDATGAIYEQYF
TRBJ2-1,TRBV4-1,NA,NA,TGCGCCAGCAGCCAAGTCCTTAGAAATGAGCAGTTCTTC,CASSQVLRNEQFF
TRBJ1-1,TRBV7-8,NA,NA,TGTGCCAGCAGCCCTCTTCGATGGGAAGTGGGAACTGAAGCTTTCTTT,CASSPLRWEVGTEAFF
TRBJ2-3,TRBV6-2/TRBV6-3,NA,TRBD2,TGTGCCAGCAGTTCAGGACTAGCCCACACAGATACGCAGTATTTT,CASSSGLAHTDTQYF
TRBJ2-4,TRBV19,NA,TRBD1,TGTGCCAGTAGTATCGCGGGACAGGGTTCCATTCAGTACTTC,CASSIAGQGSIQYF
TRBJ2-7,TRBV28,NA,TRBD1,TGTGCCAGCAGTTCTGGACAGGGCTTACTCGAGCAGTACTTC,CASSSGQGLLEQYF
TRBJ1-4,TRBV11-2,NA,NA,TGTGCCAGCAGCGCCAATCGGGGATGGGGAAAACTGTTTTTT,CASSANRGWGKLFF
TRBJ2-7,TRBV6-6,NA,NA,TGTGCCAGCAGTAGTCAGAACTACGAGCAGTACTTC,CASSSQNYEQYF
TRBJ1-3,TRBV3-1/TRBV3-2,NA,NA,TGTGCCAGCAGCCAAGGAGGGTCCCACTCTGGAAACACCATATATTTT,CASSQGGSHSGNTIYF
TRBJ2-3,TRBV28,NA,TRBD2,TGTGCCAGCAGTTTGTACTCTAGCGGAGGTCAGGCAGATACGCAGTATTTT,CASSLYSSGGQADTQYF
TRBJ2-5,TRBV28,NA,NA,TGTGCCAGCAGTCCCGGGACTGCGACCCAGTACTTC,CASSPGTATQYF
TRBJ2-1,TRBV28,NA,NA,TGTGCCAGCAGTTACCGGTATGAGCAGTTCTTC,CASSYRYEQFF
TRBJ2-7,TRBV15,NA,NA,TGTGCCACCAGCGAAGGGGCGGAAAACTACGAGCAGTACTTC,CATSEGAENYEQYF
TRBJ2-2,TRBV4-1,NA,NA,TGCGCCAGCAGCCAAGATTTCGCGGGGTCCGGGGAGCTGTTTTTT,CASSQDFAGSGELFF
TRBJ2-2,TRBV15,NA,NA,TGTGCCACCAGCAGAGAAATAGCGGAGGGGGCCGGGGAGCTGTTTTTT,CATSREIAEGAGELFF
TRBJ1-2,TRBV7-9,NA,NA,TGTGCCAGCAGCTTAGACCAGGCGGTCAGAGGCTACACCTTC,CASSLDQAVRGYTF
TRBJ2-7,TRBV12-1,NA,NA,TGTGCCAGCAGCCCCAATGCCCACTCCTCCTACGAGCAGTACTTC,CASSPNAHSSYEQYF
TRBJ1-5,TRBV12-3/TRBV12-4,NA,NA,TGTGCCAGCAGTTTATACGGAAATCAGCCCCAGCATTTT,CASSLYGNQPQHF
TRBJ2-7,TRBV3-1/TRBV3-2,NA,TRBD2,TGTGCCAGCAGCCAAGGGCTAGCGGGAAGAGAGCAGTACTTC,CASSQGLAGREQYF
TRBJ1-5,TRBV28,NA,NA,TGTGCCAGCAGTTCCTCCGGGGTCGGGAGCAATCAGCCCCAGCATTTT,CASSSSGVGSNQPQHF
TRBJ2-4,TRBV7-8,NA,NA,TGTGCCAGCAGCTTAGATCGATCCGGTCCGGGAAAAAACATTCAGTACTTC,CASSLDRSGPGKNIQYF